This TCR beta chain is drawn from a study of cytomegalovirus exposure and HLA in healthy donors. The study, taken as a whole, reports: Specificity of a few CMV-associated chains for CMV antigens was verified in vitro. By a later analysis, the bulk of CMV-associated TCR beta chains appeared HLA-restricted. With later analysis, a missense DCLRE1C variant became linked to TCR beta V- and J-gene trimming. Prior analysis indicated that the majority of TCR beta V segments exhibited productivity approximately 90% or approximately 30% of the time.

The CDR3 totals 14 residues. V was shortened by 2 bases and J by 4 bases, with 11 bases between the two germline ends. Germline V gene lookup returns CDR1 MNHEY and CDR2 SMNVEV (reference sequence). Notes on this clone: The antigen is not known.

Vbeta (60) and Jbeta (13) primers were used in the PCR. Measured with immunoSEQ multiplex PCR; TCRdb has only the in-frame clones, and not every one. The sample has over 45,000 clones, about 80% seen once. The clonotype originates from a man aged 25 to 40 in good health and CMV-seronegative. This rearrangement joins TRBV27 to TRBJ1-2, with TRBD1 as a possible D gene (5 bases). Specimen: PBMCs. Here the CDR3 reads CASSLTDRAYGYTF. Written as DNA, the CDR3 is TGTGCCAGCAGTTTAACCGACAGAGCCTATGGCTACACCTTC.